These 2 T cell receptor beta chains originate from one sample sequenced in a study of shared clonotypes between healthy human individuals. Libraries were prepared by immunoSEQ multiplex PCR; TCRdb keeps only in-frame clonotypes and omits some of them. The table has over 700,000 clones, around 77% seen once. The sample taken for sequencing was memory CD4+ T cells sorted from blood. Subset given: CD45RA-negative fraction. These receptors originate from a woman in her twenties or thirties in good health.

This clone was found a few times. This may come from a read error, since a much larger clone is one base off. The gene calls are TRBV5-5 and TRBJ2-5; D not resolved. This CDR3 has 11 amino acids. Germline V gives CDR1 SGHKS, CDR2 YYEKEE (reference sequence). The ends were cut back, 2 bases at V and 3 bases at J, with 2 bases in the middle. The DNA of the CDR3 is TGTGCCAGCAGCTTAGAAGAGACCCAGTACTTC. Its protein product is CASSLEETQYF.

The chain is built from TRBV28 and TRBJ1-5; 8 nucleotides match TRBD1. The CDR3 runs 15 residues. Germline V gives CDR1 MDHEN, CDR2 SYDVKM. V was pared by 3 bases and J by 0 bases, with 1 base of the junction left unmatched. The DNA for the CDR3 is TGTGCCAGCAGTTTCGACAGGGGTAGCAATCAGCCCCAGCATTTT. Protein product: CASSFDRGSNQPQHF.